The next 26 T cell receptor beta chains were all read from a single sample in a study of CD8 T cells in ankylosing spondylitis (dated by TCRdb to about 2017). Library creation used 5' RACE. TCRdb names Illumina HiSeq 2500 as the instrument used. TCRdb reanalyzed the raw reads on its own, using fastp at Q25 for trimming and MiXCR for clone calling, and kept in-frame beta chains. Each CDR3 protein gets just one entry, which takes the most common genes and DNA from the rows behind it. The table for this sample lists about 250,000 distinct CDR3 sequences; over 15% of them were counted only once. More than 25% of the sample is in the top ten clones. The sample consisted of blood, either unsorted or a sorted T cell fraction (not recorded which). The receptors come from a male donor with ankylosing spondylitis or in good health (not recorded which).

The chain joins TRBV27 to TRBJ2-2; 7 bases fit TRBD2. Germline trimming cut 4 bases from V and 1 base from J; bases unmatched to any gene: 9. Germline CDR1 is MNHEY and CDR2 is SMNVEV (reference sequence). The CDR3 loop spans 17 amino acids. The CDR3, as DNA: TGTGCCAGCAGTTCATCGGGGGGAGGGGTGAACACCGGGGAGCTGTTTTTT. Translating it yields CASSSSGGGVNTGELFF.

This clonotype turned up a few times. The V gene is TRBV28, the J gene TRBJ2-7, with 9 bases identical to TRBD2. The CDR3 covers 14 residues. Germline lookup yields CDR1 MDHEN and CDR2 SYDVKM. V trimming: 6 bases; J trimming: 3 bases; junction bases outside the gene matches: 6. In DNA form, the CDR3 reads TGTGCCAGCAGCATAGCGGGAGTCGGCTACGAGCAGTACTTC. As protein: CASSIAGVGYEQYF.

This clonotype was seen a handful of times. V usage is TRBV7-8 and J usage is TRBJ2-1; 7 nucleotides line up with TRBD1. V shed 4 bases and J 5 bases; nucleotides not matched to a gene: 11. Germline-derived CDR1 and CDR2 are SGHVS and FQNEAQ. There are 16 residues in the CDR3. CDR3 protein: CASSSLPGQFNNEQFF. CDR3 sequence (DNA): TGTGCCAGCAGCTCACTTCCGGGACAGTTTAACAATGAGCAGTTCTTC.

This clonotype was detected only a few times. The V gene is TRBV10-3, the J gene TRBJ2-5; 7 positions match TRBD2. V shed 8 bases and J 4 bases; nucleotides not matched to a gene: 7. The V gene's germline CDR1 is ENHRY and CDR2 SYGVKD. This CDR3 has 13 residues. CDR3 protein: CAIGRGSIETQYF. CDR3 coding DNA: TGTGCCATCGGCCGCGGGAGCATAGAGACCCAGTACTTC.

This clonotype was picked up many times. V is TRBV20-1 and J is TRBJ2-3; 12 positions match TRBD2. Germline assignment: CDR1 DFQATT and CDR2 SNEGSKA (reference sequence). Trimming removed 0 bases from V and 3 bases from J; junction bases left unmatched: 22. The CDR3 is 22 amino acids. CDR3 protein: CSAREEAQLRLAGDLRTDTQYF. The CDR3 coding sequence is TGCAGTGCTAGAGAGGAGGCCCAACTCAGACTAGCGGGAGATTTAAGGACAGATACGCAGTATTTT.

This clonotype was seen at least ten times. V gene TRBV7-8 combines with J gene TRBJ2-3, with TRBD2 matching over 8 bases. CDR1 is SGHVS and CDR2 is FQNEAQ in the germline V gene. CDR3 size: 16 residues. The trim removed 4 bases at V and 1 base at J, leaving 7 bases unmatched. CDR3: CASSSRLARGTDTQYF. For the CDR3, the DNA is TGTGCCAGCAGCTCTCGACTAGCGCGAGGCACAGATACGCAGTATTTT. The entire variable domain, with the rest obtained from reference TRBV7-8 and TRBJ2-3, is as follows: GAGVSQSPRYKVAKRGQDVALRCDPISGHVSLFWYQQALGQGPEFLTYFQNEAQLDKSGLPSDRFFAERPEGSVSTLKIQRTQQEDSAVYLCASSSRLARGTDTQYFGPGTRLTVL.

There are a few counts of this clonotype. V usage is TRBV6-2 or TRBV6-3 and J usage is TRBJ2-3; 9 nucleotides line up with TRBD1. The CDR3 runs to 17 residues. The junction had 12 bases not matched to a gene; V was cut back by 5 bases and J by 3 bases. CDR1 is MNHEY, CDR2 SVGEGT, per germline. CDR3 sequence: CASSPRDRVRATDTQYF. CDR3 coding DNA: TGTGCCAGCAGTCCCCGGGACAGGGTTCGAGCAACAGATACGCAGTATTTT.

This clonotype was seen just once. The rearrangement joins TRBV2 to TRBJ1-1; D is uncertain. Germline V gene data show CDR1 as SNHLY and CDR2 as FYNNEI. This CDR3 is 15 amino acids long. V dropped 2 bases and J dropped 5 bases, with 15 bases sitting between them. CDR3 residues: CASSEMRWGGTEAFF. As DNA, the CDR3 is TGTGCCAGCAGTGAAATGAGGTGGGGTGGGACTGAAGCTTTCTTT.

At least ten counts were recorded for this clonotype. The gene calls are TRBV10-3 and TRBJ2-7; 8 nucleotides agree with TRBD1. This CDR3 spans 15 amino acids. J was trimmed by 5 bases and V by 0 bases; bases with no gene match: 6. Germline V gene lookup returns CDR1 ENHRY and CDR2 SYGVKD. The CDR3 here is CAISESRTGRHEQYF. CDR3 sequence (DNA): TGTGCCATCAGTGAGTCTAGGACAGGGCGGCACGAGCAGTACTTC.

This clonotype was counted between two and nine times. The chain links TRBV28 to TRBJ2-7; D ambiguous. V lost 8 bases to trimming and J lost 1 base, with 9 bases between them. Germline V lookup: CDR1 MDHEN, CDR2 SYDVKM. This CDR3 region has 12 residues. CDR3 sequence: CASEGESYEQYF. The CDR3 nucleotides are TGTGCCAGCGAAGGTGAATCCTACGAGCAGTACTTC.

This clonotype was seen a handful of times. CDR3 in amino acids: CASSDSGRSRETQYF. In DNA, the CDR3 is TGTGCCAGCAGCGATAGCGGGAGATCACGGGAGACCCAGTACTTC. This rearrangement joins TRBV9 to TRBJ2-5; 9 nucleotides agree with TRBD2. The CDR3 length is 15 residues. CDR1 and CDR2 (germline): SGDLS, YYNGEE. V shed 3 bases and J 5 bases; nucleotides not matched to a gene: 8. The full variable domain, in which reference TRBV9 and TRBJ2-5 provide the parts outside the CDR3, is DSGVTQTPKHLITATGQRVTLRCSPRSGDLSVYWYQQSLDQGLQFLIQYYNGEERAKGNILERFSAQQFPDLHSELNLSSLELGDSALYFCASSDSGRSRETQYFGPGTRLLVL.

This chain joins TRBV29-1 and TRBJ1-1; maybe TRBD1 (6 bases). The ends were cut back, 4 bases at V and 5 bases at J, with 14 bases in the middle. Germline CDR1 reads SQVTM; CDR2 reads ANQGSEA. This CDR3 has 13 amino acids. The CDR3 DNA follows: TGCAGCGTTGGGACAGCCCCGGGGACTGAAGCTTTCTTT. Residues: CSVGTAPGTEAFF.

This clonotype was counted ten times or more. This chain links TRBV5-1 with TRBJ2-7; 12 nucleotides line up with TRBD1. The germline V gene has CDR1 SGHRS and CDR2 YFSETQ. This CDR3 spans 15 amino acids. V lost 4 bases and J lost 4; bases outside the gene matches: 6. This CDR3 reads CASSVRDRGLYEQYF. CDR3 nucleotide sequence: TGCGCCAGCAGCGTCCGGGACAGGGGGCTGTACGAGCAGTACTTC.

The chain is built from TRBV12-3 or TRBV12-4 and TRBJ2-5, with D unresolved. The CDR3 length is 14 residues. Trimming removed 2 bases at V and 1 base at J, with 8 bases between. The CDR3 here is CASSLSQSQETQYF. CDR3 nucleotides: TGTGCCAGCAGTTTAAGTCAAAGCCAAGAGACCCAGTACTTC.

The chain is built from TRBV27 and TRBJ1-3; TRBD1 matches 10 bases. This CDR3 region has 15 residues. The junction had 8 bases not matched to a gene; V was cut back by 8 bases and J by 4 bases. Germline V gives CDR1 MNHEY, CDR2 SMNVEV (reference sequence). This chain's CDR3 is CASAGTGVTGNTIYF. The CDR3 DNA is TGTGCCAGCGCCGGGACAGGGGTCACGGGAAACACCATATATTTT.

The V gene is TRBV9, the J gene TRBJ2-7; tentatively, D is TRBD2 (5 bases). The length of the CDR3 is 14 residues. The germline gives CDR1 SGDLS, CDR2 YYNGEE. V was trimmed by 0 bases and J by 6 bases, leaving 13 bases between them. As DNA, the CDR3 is TGTGCCAGCAGCGTAGGAGAGGGCCTCACCGAGCAGTACTTC. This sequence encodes CASSVGEGLTEQYF.

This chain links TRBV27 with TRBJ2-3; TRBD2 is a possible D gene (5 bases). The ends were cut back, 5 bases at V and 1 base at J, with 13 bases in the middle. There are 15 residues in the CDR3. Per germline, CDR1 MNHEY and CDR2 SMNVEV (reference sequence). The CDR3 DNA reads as TGTGCCAGCAGTCCGACGGGGTACGGCACAGATACGCAGTATTTT. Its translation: CASSPTGYGTDTQYF.

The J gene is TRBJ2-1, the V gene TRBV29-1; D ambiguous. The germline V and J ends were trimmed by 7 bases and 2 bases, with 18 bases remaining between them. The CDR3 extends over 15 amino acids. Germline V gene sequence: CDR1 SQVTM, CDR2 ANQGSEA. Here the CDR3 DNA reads TGCAGCGCCCCGGTTGGAGTCGCGGCCTACAATGAGCAGTTCTTC. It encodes CSAPVGVAAYNEQFF.

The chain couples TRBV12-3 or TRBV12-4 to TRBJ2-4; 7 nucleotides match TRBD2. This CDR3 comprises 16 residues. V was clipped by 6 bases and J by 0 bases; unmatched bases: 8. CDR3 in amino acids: CASSSLAEVAKNIQYF. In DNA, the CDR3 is TGTGCCAGCAGCTCGCTAGCGGAAGTAGCCAAAAACATTCAGTACTTC.

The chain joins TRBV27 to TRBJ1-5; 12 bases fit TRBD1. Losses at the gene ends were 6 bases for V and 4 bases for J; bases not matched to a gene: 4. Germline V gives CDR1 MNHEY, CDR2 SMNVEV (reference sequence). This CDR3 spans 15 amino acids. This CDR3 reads CASSEGQGANQPQHF. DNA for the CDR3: TGTGCCAGCAGCGAGGGACAGGGGGCAAATCAGCCCCAGCATTTT.

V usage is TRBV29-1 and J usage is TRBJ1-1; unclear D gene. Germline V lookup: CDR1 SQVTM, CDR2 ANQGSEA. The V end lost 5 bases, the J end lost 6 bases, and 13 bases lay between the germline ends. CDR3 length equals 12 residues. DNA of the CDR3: TGCAGCGTTTTGGCGGAATCCGCTGAAGCTTTCTTT. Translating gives CSVLAESAEAFF.

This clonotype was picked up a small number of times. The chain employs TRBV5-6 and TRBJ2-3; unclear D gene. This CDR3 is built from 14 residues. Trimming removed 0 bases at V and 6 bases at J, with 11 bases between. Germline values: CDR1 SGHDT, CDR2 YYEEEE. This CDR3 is CASSLANGRDTQYF. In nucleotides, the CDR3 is TGTGCCAGCAGCTTGGCCAACGGAAGGGATACGCAGTATTTT.

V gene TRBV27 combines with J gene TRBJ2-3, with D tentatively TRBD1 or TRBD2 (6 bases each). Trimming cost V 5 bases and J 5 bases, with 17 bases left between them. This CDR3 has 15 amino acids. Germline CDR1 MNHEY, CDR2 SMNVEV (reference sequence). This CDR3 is CASSPVGGRVDTQYF. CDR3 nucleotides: TGTGCCAGCAGTCCCGTAGGGGGGCGCGTAGATACGCAGTATTTT.

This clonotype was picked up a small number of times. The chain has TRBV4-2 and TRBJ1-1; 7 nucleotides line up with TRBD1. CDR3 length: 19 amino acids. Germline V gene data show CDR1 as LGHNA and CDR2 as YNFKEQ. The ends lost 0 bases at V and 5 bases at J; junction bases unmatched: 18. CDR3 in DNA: TGTGCCAGCAGCCAAGAGACATCTGACAGGGACCCCGAGGGGACTGAAGCTTTCTTT. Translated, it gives CASSQETSDRDPEGTEAFF.

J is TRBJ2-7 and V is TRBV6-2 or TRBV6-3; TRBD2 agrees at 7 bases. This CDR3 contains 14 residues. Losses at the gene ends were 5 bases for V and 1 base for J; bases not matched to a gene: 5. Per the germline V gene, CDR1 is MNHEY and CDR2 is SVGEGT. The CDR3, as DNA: TGTGCCAGCAGTCAAAAACTAGCGTCCTACGAGCAGTACTTC. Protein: CASSQKLASYEQYF.

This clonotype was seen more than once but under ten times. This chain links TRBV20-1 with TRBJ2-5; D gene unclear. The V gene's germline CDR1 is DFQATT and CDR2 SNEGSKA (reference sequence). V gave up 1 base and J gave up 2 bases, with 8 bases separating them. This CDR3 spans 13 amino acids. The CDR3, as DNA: TGCAGTGCTAGAGCAGTGGGGCAAGAGACCCAGTACTTC. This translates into CSARAVGQETQYF.